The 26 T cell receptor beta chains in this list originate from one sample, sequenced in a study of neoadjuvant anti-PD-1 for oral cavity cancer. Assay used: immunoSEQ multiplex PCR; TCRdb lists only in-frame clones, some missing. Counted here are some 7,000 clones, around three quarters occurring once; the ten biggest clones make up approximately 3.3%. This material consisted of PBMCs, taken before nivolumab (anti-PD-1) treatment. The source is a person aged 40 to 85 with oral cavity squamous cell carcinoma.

Here the CDR3 reads CASSQDRQNYGYTF. CDR3 bases: TGCGCCAGCAGCCAAGATCGGCAGAACTATGGCTACACCTTC. The chain links TRBV4-3 to TRBJ1-2; no firm D call. CDR1 and CDR2 (germline): LGHNA, YSLEER. Trimming cost V 0 bases and J 2 bases, with 7 bases left between them. The CDR3 has 14 amino acids.

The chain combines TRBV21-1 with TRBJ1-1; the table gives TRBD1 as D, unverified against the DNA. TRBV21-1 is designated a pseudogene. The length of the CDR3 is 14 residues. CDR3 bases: TGTGCCGGCTATGGGCTTCCGCTGAACACTGAAGCTTTCTTT. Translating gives CAGYGLPLNTEAFF.

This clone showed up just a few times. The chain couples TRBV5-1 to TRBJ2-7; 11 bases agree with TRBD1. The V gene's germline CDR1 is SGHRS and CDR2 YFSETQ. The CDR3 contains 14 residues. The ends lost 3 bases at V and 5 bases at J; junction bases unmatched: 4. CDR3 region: CASSSWTGGHEQYF. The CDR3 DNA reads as TGCGCCAGCAGCTCCTGGACAGGGGGCCACGAGCAGTACTTC.

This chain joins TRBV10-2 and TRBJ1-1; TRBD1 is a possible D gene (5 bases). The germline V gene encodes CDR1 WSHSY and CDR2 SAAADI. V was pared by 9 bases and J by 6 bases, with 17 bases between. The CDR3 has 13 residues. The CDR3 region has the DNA TGCGCCAGTAGGGCAGAGGGGTATTCTGAAGCTTTCTTT. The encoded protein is CASRAEGYSEAFF.

CDR3 residues: CASKFTGRDYGYTF. CDR3 nucleotide sequence: TGTGCCAGCAAATTCACCGGCAGGGACTATGGCTACACCTTC. This chain uses TRBV2 with TRBJ1-2; the D gene is possibly TRBD1 (5 bases). This CDR3 is built from 14 residues. V was shortened by 7 bases and J by 3 bases, with 15 bases between the two germline ends. Germline loops: CDR1 SNHLY, CDR2 FYNNEI.

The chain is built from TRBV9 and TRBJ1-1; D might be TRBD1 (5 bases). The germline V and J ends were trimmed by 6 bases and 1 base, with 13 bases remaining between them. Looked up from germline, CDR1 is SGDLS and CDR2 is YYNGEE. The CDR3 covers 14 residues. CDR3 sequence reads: CASTRRGENTEAFF. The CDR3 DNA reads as TGTGCCAGCACCCGTAGAGGGGAGAACACTGAAGCTTTCTTT.

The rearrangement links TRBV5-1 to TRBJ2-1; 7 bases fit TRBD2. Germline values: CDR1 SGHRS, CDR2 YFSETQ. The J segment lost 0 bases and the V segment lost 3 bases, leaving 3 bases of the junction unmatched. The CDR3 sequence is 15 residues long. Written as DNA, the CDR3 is TGCGCCAGCAGCTGGAGCGGGGTCTCCTACAATGAGCAGTTCTTC. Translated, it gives CASSWSGVSYNEQFF.

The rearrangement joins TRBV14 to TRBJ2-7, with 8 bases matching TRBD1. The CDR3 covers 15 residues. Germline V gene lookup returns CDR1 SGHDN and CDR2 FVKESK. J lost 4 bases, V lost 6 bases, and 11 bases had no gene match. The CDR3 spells CASSLGTGPGYEQYF. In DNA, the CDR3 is TGTGCCAGCAGTCTGGGGACAGGACCTGGTTACGAGCAGTACTTC.

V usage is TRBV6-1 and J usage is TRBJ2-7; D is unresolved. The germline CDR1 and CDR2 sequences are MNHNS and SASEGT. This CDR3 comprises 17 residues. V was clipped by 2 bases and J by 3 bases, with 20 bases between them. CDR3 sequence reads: CASSEPFTGHLNYEQYF. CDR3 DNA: TGTGCCAGCAGTGAACCCTTCACGGGCCATTTAAACTACGAGCAGTACTTC.

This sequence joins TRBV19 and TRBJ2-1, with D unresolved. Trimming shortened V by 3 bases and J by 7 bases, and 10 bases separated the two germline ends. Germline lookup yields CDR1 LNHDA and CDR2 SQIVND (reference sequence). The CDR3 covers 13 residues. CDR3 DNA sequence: TGTGCCAGTAGTATCATGGGTTTGAATGAGCAGTTCTTC. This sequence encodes CASSIMGLNEQFF. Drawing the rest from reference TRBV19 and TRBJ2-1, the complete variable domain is DGGITQSPKYLFRKEGQNVTLSCEQNLNHDAMYWYRQDPGQGLRLIYYSQIVNDFQKGDIAEGYSVSREKKESFPLTVTSAQKNPTAFYLCASSIMGLNEQFFGPGTRLTVL.

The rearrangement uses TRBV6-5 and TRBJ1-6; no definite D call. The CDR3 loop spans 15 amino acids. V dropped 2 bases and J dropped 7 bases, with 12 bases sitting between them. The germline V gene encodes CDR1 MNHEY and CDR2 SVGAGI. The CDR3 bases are TGTGCCAGCAGTTACAGGAGGACTAGGAATTCACCCCTCCACTTT. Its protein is CASSYRRTRNSPLHF.

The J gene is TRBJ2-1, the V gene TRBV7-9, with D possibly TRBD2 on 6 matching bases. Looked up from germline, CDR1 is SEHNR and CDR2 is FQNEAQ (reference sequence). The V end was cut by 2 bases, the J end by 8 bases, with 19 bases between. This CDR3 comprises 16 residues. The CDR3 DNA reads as TGTGCCAGCAGCTTAAGATGGGGACTCAGTGAGGATGAGCAGTTCTTC. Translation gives CASSLRWGLSEDEQFF.

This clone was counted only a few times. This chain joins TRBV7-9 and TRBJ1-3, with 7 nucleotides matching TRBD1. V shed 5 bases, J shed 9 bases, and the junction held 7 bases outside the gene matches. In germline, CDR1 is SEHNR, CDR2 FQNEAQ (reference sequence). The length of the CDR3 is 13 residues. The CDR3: CASSRTGFVTIYF. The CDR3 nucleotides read TGTGCCAGCAGCCGGACAGGCTTTGTCACCATATATTTT.

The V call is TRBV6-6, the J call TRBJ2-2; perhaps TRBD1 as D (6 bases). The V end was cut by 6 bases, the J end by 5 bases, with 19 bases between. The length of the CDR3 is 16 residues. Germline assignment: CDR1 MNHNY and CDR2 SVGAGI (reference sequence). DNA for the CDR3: TGTGCCAGCAGCTCCGACAGGTTCGGAGTGACCGGGGAGCTGTTTTTT. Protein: CASSSDRFGVTGELFF.

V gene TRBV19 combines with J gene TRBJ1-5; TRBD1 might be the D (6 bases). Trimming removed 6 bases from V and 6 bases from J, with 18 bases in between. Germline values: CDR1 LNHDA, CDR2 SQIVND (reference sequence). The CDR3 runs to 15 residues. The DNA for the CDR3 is TGTGCCAGTAGCCAACCCCTGGGGGGCGGTCAGCCCCAGCATTTT. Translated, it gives CASSQPLGGGQPQHF.

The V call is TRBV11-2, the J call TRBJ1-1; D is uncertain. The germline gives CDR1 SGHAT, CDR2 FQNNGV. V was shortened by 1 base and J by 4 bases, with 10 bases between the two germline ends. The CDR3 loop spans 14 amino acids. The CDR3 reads CASSLGPFGTEAFF. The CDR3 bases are TGTGCCAGCAGCTTAGGACCGTTTGGCACTGAAGCTTTCTTT. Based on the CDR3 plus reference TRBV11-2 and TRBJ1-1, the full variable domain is EAGVAQSPRYKIIEKRQSVAFWCNPISGHATLYWYQQILGQGPKLLIQFQNNGVVDDSQLPKDRFSAERLKGVDSTLKIQPAKLEDSAVYLCASSLGPFGTEAFFGQGTRLTVV.

CDR3 in amino acids: CASSPGQGVRKTQYF. DNA of the CDR3: TGTGCCAGCAGCCCGGGACAGGGCGTTCGGAAGACCCAGTACTTC. V usage is TRBV11-2 and J usage is TRBJ2-5; TRBD1 matches 9 bases. The CDR3 sequence is 15 residues long. Looked up from germline, CDR1 is SGHAT and CDR2 is FQNNGV. The V segment lost 5 bases and the J segment 6 bases; nucleotides outside the gene matches: 10. Full variable domain (outside the CDR3, taken from reference TRBV11-2 and TRBJ2-5): EAGVAQSPRYKIIEKRQSVAFWCNPISGHATLYWYQQILGQGPKLLIQFQNNGVVDDSQLPKDRFSAERLKGVDSTLKIQPAKLEDSAVYLCASSPGQGVRKTQYFGPGTRLLVL.

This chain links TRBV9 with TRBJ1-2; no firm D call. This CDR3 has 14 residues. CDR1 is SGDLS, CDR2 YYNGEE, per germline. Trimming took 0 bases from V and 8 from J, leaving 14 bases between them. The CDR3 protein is CASSVVEGSTGYTF. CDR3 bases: TGTGCCAGCAGCGTAGTCGAGGGAAGTACGGGCTACACCTTC.

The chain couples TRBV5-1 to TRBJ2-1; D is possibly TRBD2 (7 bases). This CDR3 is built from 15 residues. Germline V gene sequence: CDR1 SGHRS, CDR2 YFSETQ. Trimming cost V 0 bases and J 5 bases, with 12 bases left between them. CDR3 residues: CASSLEGGPNNEQFF. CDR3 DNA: TGCGCCAGCAGCTTGGAGGGGGGGCCCAACAATGAGCAGTTCTTC.

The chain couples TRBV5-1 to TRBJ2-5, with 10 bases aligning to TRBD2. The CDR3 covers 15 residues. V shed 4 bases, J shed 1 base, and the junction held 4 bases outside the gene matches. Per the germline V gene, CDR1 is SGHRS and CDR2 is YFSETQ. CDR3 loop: CASSTLAGGQETQYF. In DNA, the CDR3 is TGCGCCAGCAGCACTTTAGCGGGGGGCCAAGAGACCCAGTACTTC.

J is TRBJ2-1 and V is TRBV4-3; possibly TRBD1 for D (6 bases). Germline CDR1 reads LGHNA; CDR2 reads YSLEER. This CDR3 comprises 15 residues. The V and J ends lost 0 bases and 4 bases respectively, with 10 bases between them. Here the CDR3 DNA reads TGCGCCAGCAGCCAAGACCTAGGACAGTACAATGAGCAGTTCTTC. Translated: CASSQDLGQYNEQFF.

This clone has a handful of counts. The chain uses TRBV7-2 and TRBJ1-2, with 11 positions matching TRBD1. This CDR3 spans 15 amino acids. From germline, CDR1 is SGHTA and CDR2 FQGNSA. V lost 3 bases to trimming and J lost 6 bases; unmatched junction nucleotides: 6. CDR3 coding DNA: TGTGCCAGCAGCTTGCCGGGACAGGGGGAAGATGGCTACACCTTC. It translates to CASSLPGQGEDGYTF.

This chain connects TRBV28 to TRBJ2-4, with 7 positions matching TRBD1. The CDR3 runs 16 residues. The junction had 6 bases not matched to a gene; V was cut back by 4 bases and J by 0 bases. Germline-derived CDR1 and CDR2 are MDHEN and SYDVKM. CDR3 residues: CASSSRQGPAKNIQYF. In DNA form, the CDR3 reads TGTGCCAGCAGTTCCCGACAGGGACCAGCCAAAAACATTCAGTACTTC. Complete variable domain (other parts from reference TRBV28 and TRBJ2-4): DVKVTQSSRYLVKRTGEKVFLECVQDMDHENMFWYRQDPGLGLRLIYFSYDVKMKEKGDIPEGYSVSREKKERFSLILESASTNQTSMYLCASSSRQGPAKNIQYFGAGTRLSVL.

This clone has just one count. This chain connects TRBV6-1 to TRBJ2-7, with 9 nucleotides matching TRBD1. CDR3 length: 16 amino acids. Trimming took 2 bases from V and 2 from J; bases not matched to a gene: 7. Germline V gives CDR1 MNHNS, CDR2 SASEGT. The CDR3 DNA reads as TGTGCCAGCAGTGAATTGCGGACAGGGGTCCCCTACGAGCAGTACTTC. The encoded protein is CASSELRTGVPYEQYF.

For the CDR3, the DNA is TGTGCCAGCAAGCGACGGGGGGCATACTATGGCTACACCTTC. Its translation is CASKRRGAYYGYTF. The rearrangement links TRBV2 to TRBJ1-2, with a weak D call TRBD1 (6 bases). CDR1 SNHLY and CDR2 FYNNEI come from the germline V gene. V lost 7 bases to trimming and J lost 3 bases, with 15 bases between them. The CDR3 spans 14 residues.

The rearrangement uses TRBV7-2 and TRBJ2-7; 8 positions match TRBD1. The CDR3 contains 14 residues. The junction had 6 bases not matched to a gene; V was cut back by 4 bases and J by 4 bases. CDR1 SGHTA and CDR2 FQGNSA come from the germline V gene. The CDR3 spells CASSYGQGWYEQYF. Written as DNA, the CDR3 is TGTGCCAGCAGCTACGGACAGGGCTGGTACGAGCAGTACTTC.